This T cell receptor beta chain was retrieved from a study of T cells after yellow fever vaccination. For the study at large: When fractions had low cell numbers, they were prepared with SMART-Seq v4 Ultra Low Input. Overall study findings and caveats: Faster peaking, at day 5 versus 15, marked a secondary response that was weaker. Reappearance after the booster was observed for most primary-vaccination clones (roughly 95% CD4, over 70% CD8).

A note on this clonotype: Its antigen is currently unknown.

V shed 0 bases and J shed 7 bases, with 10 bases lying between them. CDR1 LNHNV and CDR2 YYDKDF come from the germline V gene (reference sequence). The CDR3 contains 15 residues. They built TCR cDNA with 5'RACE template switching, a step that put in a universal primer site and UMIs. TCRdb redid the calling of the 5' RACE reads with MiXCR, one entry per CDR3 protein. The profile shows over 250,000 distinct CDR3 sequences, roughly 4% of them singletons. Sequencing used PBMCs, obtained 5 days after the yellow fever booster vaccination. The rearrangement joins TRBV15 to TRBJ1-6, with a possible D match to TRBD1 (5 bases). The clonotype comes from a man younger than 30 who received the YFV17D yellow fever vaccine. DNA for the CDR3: TGTGCCACCAGCAGAGATAGGGAGGGGAATTCACCCCTCCACTTT. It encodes CATSRDREGNSPLHF.